The 2 T cell receptor beta chains below all came from one sample that was sequenced in a study of T cells expressing NK-cell markers (dated by TCRdb to about 2020). Library preparation was by 5' RACE. The instrument given in TCRdb is Illumina HiSeq 2000. TCRdb reprocessed the reads, so every CDR3 protein sequence counts as one entry and DNA is not shown. This sample's table lists about 460,000 distinct CDR3 sequences. The biggest ten clones account for 1.4% to 1.5% of the sample. Specimen: blood T cells: a sorted CD56 or NKG2C T cell subset, CD4+ or CD8+ T cells, or bulk PBMC T cells (not recorded which). These receptors originate from a woman in her fifties or sixties in good health. Donor details come from another sample of the same person, matched by shared clones.

The V and J genes are TRBV12-3 or TRBV12-4 and TRBJ1-1. CDR3 length: 14 amino acids. The CDR3: CASRIADRNTEAFF.

The chain recombines TRBV5-5 with TRBJ2-3; TCRdb names TRBD2, which stays unverified in the absence of DNA. The CDR3 runs 14 residues. Looked up from germline, CDR1 is SGHKS and CDR2 is YYEKEE (reference sequence). This CDR3 reads CASSHQRGTDTQYF. The whole variable domain, filled in from reference TRBV5-5 and TRBJ2-3, reads DAGVTQSPTHLIKTRGQQVTLRCSPISGHKSVSWYQQVLGQGPQFIFQYYEKEERGRGNFPDRFSARQFPNYSSELNVNALLLGDSALYLCASSHQRGTDTQYFGPGTRLTVL.